These T cell receptor beta chains were read from a single sample in a study of T cell repertoires in cytomegalovirus infection. In TCRdb, the reads were re-called with MiXCR into one record per CDR3 protein. The sample includes some 220,000 distinct CDR3 sequences, under 8.5% of them seen just once. The material sequenced was PBMCs. The receptor source for this set is a human donor in good health (CMV status not recorded). Some clones in this sample may be carry-over from other donors' samples. Each CDR3 is given with its conserved first and last residue. The D gene is left open where the match is weak. Not every row has a clone size; where given, it reads once, few, many or a size class.

j_call d_call clone_size v_call cdr3_aa cdr3_nt
TRBJ1-2 TRBD1 many TRBV20-1 CSASGGTGGRNYGYTF TGCAGTGCTAGCGGTGGGACAGGGGGCAGAAACTATGGCTACACCTTC
TRBJ2-3 . many TRBV6-2/TRBV6-3 CASSYAGNTQYF TGTGCCAGCAGTTACGCCGGCAATACGCAGTATTTT
TRBJ1-2 TRBD1 few TRBV9 CASSGTGGGGYTF TGTGCCAGCAGCGGCACAGGGGGCGGAGGCTACACCTTC
TRBJ1-1 . many TRBV7-9 CASSLVANTEAFF TGTGCCAGCAGCTTAGTGGCGAACACTGAAGCTTTCTTT
TRBJ2-6 . . TRBV5-4 CASRTLGVSGANVLTF TGTGCCAGCAGAACCTTAGGGGTATCTGGGGCCAACGTCCTGACTTTC
TRBJ1-3 TRBD1 many TRBV29-1 CSVRTGKKGNTIYF TGCAGCGTCCGGACAGGGAAAAAGGGAAACACCATATATTTT
TRBJ2-5 TRBD2 many TRBV7-9 CASSPASGGAETQYF TGTGCCAGCAGCCCGGCCAGCGGGGGGGCGGAGACCCAGTACTTC
TRBJ1-5 TRBD1 many TRBV12-3/TRBV12-4 CASSSGQGRQPQHF TGTGCCAGCAGTTCCGGACAGGGAAGGCAGCCCCAGCATTTT
TRBJ2-4 TRBD2 many TRBV20-1 CTAGGVAKNIQYF TGCACCGCGGGAGGGGTAGCCAAAAACATTCAGTACTTC
TRBJ2-5 . few TRBV20-1 CSAKAAGAWTQYF TGCAGTGCTAAAGCGGCAGGGGCATGGACCCAGTACTTC
TRBJ2-1 TRBD2 many TRBV10-3 CASQGGVAGGYNEQFF TGTGCCTCCCAAGGGGGGGTAGCGGGGGGATACAATGAGCAGTTCTTC
TRBJ2-6 . many TRBV14 CASSEDAGPGANVLTF TGTGCCAGCAGCGAAGACGCGGGACCTGGGGCCAACGTCCTGACTTTC
TRBJ1-1 . many TRBV6-2/TRBV6-3 CASTRGNTEAFF TGTGCCAGCACAAGGGGTAACACTGAAGCTTTCTTT
TRBJ2-5 . many TRBV7-8 CASSSYRGWETQYF TGTGCCAGCAGCTCGTATAGAGGCTGGGAGACCCAGTACTTC
TRBJ2-3 . many TRBV7-2 CASSFTGVSTDTQYF TGTGCCAGCAGCTTCACGGGGGTTAGCACAGATACGCAGTATTTT
TRBJ1-5 TRBD1 many TRBV5-5 CASSFLPGGVQPQHF TGTGCCAGCAGCTTCTTGCCAGGGGGCGTTCAGCCCCAGCATTTT
TRBJ2-7 TRBD1 many TRBV7-2 CASSWTGGKNEQYF TGTGCCAGCAGCTGGACAGGGGGTAAGAACGAGCAGTACTTC
TRBJ1-6 TRBD1 many TRBV20-1 CSGQGLSGSPLHF TGCAGCGGACAGGGTCTATCGGGTTCACCCCTCCACTTT
TRBJ2-5 TRBD1 many TRBV20-1 CSAPDVRGQLETQYF TGCAGTGCTCCTGACGTCAGGGGACAGCTAGAGACCCAGTACTTC
TRBJ2-5 TRBD1 many TRBV7-9 CASSSTGESGETQYF TGTGCCAGCAGCTCGACAGGGGAGTCGGGCGAGACCCAGTACTTC
TRBJ2-2 . many TRBV6-2/TRBV6-3 CASGDHQGTGELFF TGTGCCAGCGGGGACCATCAGGGAACCGGGGAGCTGTTTTTT
TRBJ2-1 TRBD2 many TRBV2 CASSPWGGPGSNEQFF TGTGCCAGCAGTCCCTGGGGGGGTCCCGGGAGCAATGAGCAGTTCTTC
TRBJ2-5 TRBD1 many TRBV6-2/TRBV6-3 CASRSQGDPWTQYF TGTGCCAGCAGGTCACAGGGGGATCCCTGGACCCAGTACTTC
TRBJ2-5 . many TRBV28 CASSFPPYF TGTGCCAGCAGTTTTCCTCCGTACTTC
TRBJ2-7 . many TRBV6-2/TRBV6-3 CASSRDLRSEQYF TGTGCCAGCAGTCGGGACTTAAGAAGTGAGCAGTACTTC
TRBJ1-1 . many TRBV29-1 CSVDRVTEAFF TGCAGCGTTGACAGGGTCACTGAAGCTTTCTTT
TRBJ1-5 TRBD1 few TRBV19 CASSIRGRSNQPQHF TGTGCCAGTAGTATAAGGGGGCGCAGCAATCAGCCCCAGCATTTT
TRBJ2-7 . many TRBV20-1 CSARAGAFSSYEQYF TGCAGTGCTAGAGCCGGAGCGTTTAGCTCCTACGAGCAGTACTTC
TRBJ1-2 TRBD1 many TRBV4-1 CASSQGTGGYGYTF TGCGCCAGCAGCCAAGGGACAGGGGGCTATGGCTACACCTTC